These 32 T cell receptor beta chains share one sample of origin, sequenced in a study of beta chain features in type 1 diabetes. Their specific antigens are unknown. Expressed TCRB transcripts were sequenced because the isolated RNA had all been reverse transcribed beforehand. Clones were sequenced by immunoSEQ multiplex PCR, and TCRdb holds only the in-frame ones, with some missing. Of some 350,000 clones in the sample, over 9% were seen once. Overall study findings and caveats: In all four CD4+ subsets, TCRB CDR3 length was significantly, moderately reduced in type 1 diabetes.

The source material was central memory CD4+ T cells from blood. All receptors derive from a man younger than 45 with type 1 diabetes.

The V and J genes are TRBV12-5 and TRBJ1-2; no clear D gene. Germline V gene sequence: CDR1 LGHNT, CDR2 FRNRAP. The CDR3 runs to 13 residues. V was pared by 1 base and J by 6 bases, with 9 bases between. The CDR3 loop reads CASGLEGMDGYTF. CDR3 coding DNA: TGTGCTAGTGGTTTGGAGGGTATGGATGGCTACACCTTC.

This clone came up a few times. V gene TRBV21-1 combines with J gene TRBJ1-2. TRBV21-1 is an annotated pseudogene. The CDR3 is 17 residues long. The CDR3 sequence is CASSKFPGQGGIYGYTF. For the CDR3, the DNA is TGTGCCAGCAGCAAGTTCCCGGGGCAGGGGGGGATCTATGGCTACACCTTC.

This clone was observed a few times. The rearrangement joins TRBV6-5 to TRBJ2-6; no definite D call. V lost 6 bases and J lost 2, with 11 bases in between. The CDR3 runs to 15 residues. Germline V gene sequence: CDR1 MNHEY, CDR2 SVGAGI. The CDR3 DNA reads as TGTGCCAGCAGACAAAGGGAACCTGGGGCCAACGTCCTGACTTTC. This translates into CASRQREPGANVLTF.

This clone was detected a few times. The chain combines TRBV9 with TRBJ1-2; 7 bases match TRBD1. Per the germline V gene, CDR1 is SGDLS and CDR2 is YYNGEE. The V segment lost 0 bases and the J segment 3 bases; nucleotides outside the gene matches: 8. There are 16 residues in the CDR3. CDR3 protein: CASSVGGQEDYYGYTF. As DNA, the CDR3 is TGTGCCAGCAGCGTAGGTGGACAGGAAGACTACTATGGCTACACCTTC.

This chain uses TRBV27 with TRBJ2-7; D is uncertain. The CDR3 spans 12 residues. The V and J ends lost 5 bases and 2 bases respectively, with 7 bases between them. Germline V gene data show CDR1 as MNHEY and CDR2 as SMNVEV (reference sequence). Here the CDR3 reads CASSIGPYEQYF. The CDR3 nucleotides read TGTGCCAGCAGTATCGGACCCTACGAGCAGTACTTC.

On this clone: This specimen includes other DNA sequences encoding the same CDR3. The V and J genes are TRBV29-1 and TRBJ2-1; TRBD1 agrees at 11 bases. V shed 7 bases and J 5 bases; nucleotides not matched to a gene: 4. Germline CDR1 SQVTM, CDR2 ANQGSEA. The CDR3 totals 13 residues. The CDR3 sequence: CSAGQGAHNEQFF. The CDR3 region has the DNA TGCAGCGCCGGACAGGGGGCCCACAATGAGCAGTTCTTC.

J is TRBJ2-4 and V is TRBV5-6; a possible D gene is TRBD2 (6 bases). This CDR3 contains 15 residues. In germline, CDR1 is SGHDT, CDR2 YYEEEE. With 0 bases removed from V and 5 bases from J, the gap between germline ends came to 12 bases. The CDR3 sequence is CASSLGRGSENIQYF. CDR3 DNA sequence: TGTGCCAGCAGCTTGGGGAGGGGCTCCGAAAACATTCAGTACTTC.

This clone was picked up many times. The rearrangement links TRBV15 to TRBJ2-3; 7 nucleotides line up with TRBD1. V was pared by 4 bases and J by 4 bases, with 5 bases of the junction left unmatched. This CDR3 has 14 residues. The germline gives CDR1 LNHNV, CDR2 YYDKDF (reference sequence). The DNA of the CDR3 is TGTGCCACCAGCACCCGACAGGGCGCAGATACGCAGTATTTT. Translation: CATSTRQGADTQYF.

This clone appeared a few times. The CDR3 sequence is CASSLGQAGQPQHF. CDR3 in DNA: TGTGCCAGCAGCTTAGGGCAGGCAGGTCAGCCCCAGCATTTT. The genes are TRBV7-8 and TRBJ1-5; no clear D gene. The germline V gene has CDR1 SGHVS and CDR2 FQNEAQ. Trimming left V 1 base short and J 6 bases short, with 10 bases between. This CDR3 comprises 14 residues.

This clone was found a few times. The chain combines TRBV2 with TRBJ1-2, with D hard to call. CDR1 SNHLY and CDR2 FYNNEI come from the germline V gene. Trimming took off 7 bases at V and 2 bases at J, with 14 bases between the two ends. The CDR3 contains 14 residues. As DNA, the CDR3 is TGTGCCAGCATTTACGCCGGGCCCAACTATGGCTACACCTTC. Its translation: CASIYAGPNYGYTF.

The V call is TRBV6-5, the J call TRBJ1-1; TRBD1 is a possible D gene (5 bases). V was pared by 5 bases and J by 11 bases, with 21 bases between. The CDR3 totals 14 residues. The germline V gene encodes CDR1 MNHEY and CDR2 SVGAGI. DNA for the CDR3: TGTGCCAGCAGTACCACTAGTACCGGGACGCGGGCTTTCTTT. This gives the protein CASSTTSTGTRAFF.

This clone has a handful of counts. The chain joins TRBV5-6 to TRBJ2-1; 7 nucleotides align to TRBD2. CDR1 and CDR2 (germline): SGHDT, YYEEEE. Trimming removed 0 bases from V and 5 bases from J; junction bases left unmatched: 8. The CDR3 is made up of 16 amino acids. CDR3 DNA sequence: TGTGCCAGCAGCTTGGGCGGGGGTGCCCTTCACAATGAGCAGTTCTTC. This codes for CASSLGGGALHNEQFF.

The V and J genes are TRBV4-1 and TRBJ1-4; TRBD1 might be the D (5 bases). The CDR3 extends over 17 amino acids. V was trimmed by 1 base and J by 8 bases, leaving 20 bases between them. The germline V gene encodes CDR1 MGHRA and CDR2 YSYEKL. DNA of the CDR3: TGCGCCAGCAGCCAAGGCGTACTAGGGGCGTTACGGGAAAAACTGTTTTTT. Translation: CASSQGVLGALREKLFF.

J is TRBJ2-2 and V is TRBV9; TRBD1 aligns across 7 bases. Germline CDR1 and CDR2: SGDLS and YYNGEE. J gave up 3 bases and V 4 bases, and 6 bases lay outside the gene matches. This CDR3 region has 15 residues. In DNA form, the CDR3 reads TGTGCCAGCAGCCCGACAGGGTTGTACACCGGGGAGCTGTTTTTT. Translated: CASSPTGLYTGELFF.

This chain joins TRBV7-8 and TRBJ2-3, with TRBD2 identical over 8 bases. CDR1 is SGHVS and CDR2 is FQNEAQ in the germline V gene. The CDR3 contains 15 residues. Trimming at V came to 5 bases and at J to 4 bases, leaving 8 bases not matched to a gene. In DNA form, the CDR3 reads TGTGCCAGCAGCCTGAACGGGAGGGCCCCAGATACGCAGTATTTT. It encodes CASSLNGRAPDTQYF.

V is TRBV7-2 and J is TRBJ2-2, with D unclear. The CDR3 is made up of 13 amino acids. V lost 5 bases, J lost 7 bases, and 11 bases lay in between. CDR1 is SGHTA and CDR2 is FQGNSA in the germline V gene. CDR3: CASSLRADGELFF. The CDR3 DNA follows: TGTGCCAGCAGCCTACGGGCAGACGGGGAGCTGTTTTTT.

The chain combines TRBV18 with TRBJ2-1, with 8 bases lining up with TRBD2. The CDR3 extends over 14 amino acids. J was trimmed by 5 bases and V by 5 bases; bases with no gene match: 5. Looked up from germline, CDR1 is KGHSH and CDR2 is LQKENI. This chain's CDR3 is CASSSSGSHNEQFF. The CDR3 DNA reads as TGTGCCAGCTCATCCAGCGGGAGCCACAATGAGCAGTTCTTC.

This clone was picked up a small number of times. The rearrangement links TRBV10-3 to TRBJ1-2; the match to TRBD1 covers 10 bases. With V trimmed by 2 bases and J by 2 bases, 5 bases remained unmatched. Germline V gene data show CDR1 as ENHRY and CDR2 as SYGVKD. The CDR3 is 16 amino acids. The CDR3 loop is CAISEEGTGANYGYTF. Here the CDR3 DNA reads TGTGCCATCAGTGAGGAGGGGACAGGGGCAAACTATGGCTACACCTTC.

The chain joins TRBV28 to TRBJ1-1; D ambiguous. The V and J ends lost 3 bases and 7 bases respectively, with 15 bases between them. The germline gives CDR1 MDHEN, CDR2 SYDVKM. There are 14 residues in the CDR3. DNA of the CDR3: TGTGCCAGCAGTTTTCCGACGGTGTCCCGTGAAGCTTTCTTT. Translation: CASSFPTVSREAFF.

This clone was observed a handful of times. CDR3 protein: CASSHNPSSNEQYF. CDR3 DNA: TGTGCCAGCAGCCATAATCCTAGTAGTAACGAGCAGTACTTC. The chain combines TRBV7-7 with TRBJ2-7, with D hard to call. CDR1 SSHAT and CDR2 FNYEAQ come from the germline V gene (reference sequence). The CDR3 covers 14 residues. The V and J ends lost 5 bases and 5 bases respectively, with 16 bases between them.

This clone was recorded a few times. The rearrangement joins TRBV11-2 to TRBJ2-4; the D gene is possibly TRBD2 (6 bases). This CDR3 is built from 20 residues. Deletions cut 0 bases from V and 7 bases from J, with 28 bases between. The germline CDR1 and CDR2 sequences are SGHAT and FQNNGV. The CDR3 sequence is CASSLERRTWGEMGDNIQYF. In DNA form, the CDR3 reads TGTGCCAGCAGCTTAGAAAGGCGGACCTGGGGGGAGATGGGAGACAACATTCAGTACTTC.

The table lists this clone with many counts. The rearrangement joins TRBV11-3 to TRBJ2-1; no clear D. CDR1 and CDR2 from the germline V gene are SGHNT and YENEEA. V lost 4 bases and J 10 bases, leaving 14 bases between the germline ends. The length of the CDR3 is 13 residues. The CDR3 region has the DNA TGTGCCAGCAGCTCCCCACTCAAAAGGGAGCAGTTCTTC. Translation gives CASSSPLKREQFF.

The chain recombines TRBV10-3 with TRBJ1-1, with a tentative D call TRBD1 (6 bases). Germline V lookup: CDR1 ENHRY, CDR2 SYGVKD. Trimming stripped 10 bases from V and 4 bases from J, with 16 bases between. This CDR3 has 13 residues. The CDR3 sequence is CATRVGQLTEAFF. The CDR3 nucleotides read TGTGCCACCAGAGTCGGACAGCTCACTGAAGCTTTCTTT.

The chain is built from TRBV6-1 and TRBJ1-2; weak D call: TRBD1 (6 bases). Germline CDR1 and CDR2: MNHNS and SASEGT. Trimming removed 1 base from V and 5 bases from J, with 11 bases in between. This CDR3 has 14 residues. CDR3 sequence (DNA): TGTGCCAGCAGTGAAGACGCCAGGGGTTATGGCTACACCTTC. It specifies CASSEDARGYGYTF.

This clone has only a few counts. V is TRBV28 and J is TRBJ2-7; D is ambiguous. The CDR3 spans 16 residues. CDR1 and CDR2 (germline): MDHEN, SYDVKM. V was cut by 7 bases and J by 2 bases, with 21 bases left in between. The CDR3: CASIGSLSDKTYEQYF. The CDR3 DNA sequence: TGTGCCAGCATCGGGTCCCTAAGTGACAAAACCTACGAGCAGTACTTC.

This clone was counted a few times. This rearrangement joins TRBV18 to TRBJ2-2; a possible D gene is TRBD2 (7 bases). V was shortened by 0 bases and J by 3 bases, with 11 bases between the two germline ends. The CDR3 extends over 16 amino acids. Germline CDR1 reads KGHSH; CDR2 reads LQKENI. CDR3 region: CASSPPGGRDTGELFF. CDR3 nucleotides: TGTGCCAGCTCACCACCGGGGGGGCGCGACACCGGGGAGCTGTTTTTT.

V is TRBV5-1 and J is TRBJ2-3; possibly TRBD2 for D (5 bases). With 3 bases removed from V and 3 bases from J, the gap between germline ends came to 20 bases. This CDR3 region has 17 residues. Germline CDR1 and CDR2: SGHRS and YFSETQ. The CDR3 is CASSSLGHNRGTDTQYF. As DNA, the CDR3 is TGCGCCAGCAGCTCCCTTGGTCATAACCGAGGGACAGATACGCAGTATTTT.

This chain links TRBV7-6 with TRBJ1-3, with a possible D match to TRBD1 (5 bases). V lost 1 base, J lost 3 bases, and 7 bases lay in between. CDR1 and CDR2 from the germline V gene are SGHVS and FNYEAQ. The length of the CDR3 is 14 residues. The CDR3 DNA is TGTGCCAGCAGCTTAGGGACACTTGGAAACACCATATATTTT. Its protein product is CASSLGTLGNTIYF.

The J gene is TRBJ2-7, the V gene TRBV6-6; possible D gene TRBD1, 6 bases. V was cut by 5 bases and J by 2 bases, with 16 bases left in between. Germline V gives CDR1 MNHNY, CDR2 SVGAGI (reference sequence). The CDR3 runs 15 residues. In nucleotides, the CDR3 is TGTGCCAGCAGTGACTTCAGGGGTACAACCTACGAGCAGTACTTC. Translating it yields CASSDFRGTTYEQYF.

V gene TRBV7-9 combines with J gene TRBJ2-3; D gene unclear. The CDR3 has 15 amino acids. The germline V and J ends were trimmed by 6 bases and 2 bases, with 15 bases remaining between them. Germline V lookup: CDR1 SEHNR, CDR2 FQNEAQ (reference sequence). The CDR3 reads CASSSLNAITDTQYF. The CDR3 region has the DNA TGTGCCAGCAGTTCCCTCAACGCGATCACAGATACGCAGTATTTT.

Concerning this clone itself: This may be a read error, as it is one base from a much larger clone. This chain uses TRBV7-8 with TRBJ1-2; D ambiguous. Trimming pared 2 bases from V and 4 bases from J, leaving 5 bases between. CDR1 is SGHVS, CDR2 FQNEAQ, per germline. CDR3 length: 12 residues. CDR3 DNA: TGTGCCAGCAGCTTACGCCTCTATGGCTACACCTTC. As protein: CASSLRLYGYTF.

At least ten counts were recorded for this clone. The CDR3 DNA follows: TGTGCCAGTAGTCCCCCGGGACGTCCTAACTATGGCTACACCTTC. This sequence encodes CASSPPGRPNYGYTF. The rearrangement links TRBV19 to TRBJ1-2; possible D gene TRBD1, 5 bases. This CDR3 spans 15 amino acids. V dropped 5 bases and J dropped 0 bases, with 13 bases sitting between them. Germline V lookup: CDR1 LNHDA, CDR2 SQIVND (reference sequence).